Following are 19 T cell receptor beta chains from one sample sequenced in a study of CD8+ T cells in alopecia areata. cDNA reverse transcribed from extracted RNA served as the sequencing template. The protocol was immunoSEQ multiplex PCR, while the TCRdb copy is restricted to in-frame clones and leaves out a portion. This sample has about 99,000 clones, with 55% found just once. The sequenced material came from CD4+ T cells sorted from blood. The receptors were sampled from a human donor in good health.

This chain's CDR3 is CASSDPLGEEYF. The DNA of the CDR3 is TGTGCCAGCAGTGATCCCCTCGGGGAGGAGTACTTC. The V gene is TRBV2, the J gene TRBJ2-7, with a tentative D call TRBD2 (6 bases). The V end lost 3 bases, the J end lost 11 bases, and 14 bases lay between the germline ends. Germline lookup yields CDR1 SNHLY and CDR2 FYNNEI. The CDR3 loop spans 12 amino acids.

This clone occurred a few times. The V call is TRBV15, the J call TRBJ2-1; 11 nucleotides align to TRBD2. The CDR3 length is 17 residues. Trimming cost V 1 base and J 5 bases; bases outside gene matches: 7. Germline CDR1 is LNHNV and CDR2 is YYDKDF (reference sequence). The CDR3 nucleotides read TGTGCCACCAGCAGAGCCCGACTAGCGGGGTTGGACAATGAGCAGTTCTTC. This gives the protein CATSRARLAGLDNEQFF.

The chain is built from TRBV6-6 and TRBJ1-6, with 9 bases matching TRBD1. The CDR3 covers 13 residues. V lost 6 bases, J lost 10 bases, and 4 bases stayed unmatched. Germline CDR1 and CDR2: MNHNY and SVGAGI (reference sequence). The CDR3 DNA is TGTGCCAGCAGCCAGGGACAGGGCTCACCCCTCCACTTT. Translated, it gives CASSQGQGSPLHF.

V and J are TRBV5-8 and TRBJ1-5; D call uncertain. V shed 0 bases and J shed 7 bases, with 14 bases lying between them. The CDR3 has 15 amino acids. Germline V CDR1 and CDR2: SGHTS, YDEGEE. CDR3 residues: CASSLARGLGQPQHF. The CDR3, as DNA: TGTGCCAGCAGCTTGGCTCGGGGATTGGGGCAGCCCCAGCATTTT.

A few counts support this clone. The V call is TRBV10-3, the J call TRBJ1-4; D not certain. The CDR3 consists of 13 residues. Germline lookup yields CDR1 ENHRY and CDR2 SYGVKD. The V end lost 4 bases, the J end lost 3 bases, and 6 bases lay between the germline ends. Here the CDR3 DNA reads TGTGCCATCAGTGGGCAGGCTAATGAAAAACTGTTTTTT. Translated: CAISGQANEKLFF.

The CDR3 region has the DNA TGTGCCAGCAGCGAGGGGCGAGGGGAACCCTACGAGCAGTACTTC. Amino acids: CASSEGRGEPYEQYF. The chain is built from TRBV25-1 and TRBJ2-7; D is tentatively TRBD1 or TRBD2 (5 bases each). The CDR3 has 15 residues. The V and J ends lost 6 bases and 2 bases respectively, with 17 bases between them. Per the germline V gene, CDR1 is MGHDK and CDR2 is SYGVNS.

The chain joins TRBV9 to TRBJ1-1, with 7 positions matching TRBD1. Trimming took 2 bases from V and 1 from J; bases not matched to a gene: 14. Germline V CDR1 and CDR2: SGDLS, YYNGEE. CDR3 length: 18 amino acids. The CDR3 sequence: CASSVDTGAASRNTEAFF. The CDR3 DNA reads TGTGCCAGCAGCGTCGATACAGGGGCAGCCAGTCGGAACACTGAAGCTTTCTTT. The full variable domain, in which reference TRBV9 and TRBJ1-1 provide the parts outside the CDR3, is DSGVTQTPKHLITATGQRVTLRCSPRSGDLSVYWYQQSLDQGLQFLIQYYNGEERAKGNILERFSAQQFPDLHSELNLSSLELGDSALYFCASSVDTGAASRNTEAFFGQGTRLTVV.

This clone was found a few times. In DNA, the CDR3 is TGTGCCTGGAGCCCGGACGGAAACTATGGCTACACCTTC. Its protein product is CAWSPDGNYGYTF. The genes are TRBV30 and TRBJ1-2, with no clear D. CDR3 length: 13 residues. Trimming removed 3 bases from V and 2 bases from J, with 10 bases in between. In germline, CDR1 is GTSNPN, CDR2 SVGIG (reference sequence).

DNA for the CDR3: TGTGCCAGCAGTGGACAGGGAGGGACAGATACGCAGTATTTT. It specifies CASSGQGGTDTQYF. The chain joins TRBV2 to TRBJ2-3, with D possibly called TRBD1 or TRBD2 (7 bases each). Germline assignment: CDR1 SNHLY and CDR2 FYNNEI. Between the trimmed V and J ends, which lost 4 bases and 3 bases, there was a span of 11 bases. The CDR3 covers 14 residues.

The chain uses TRBV25-1 and TRBJ2-3; 12 bases match TRBD2. The CDR3 extends over 17 amino acids. Trimming took 1 base from V and 1 from J; bases not matched to a gene: 3. Looked up from germline, CDR1 is MGHDK and CDR2 is SYGVNS. The CDR3 DNA follows: TGTGCCAGCAGTGAATTTAGGACTAGCGGGGGCACAGATACGCAGTATTTT. Its protein product is CASSEFRTSGGTDTQYF.

In its sample, this clone was seen many times. The chain recombines TRBV25-1 with TRBJ2-2; possible D gene TRBD1, 7 bases. This CDR3 spans 16 amino acids. V was shortened by 2 bases and J by 3 bases, with 13 bases between the two germline ends. Germline V lookup: CDR1 MGHDK, CDR2 SYGVNS. The CDR3 region has the DNA TGTGCCAGCAGTGAACGACAGGGAGGTTACACCGGGGAGCTGTTTTTT. As protein: CASSERQGGYTGELFF. Full variable domain (missing parts from reference TRBV25-1 and TRBJ2-2): EADIYQTPRYLVIGTGKKITLECSQTMGHDKMYWYQQDPGMELHLIHYSYGVNSTEKGDLSSESTVSRIRTEHFPLTLESARPSHTSQYLCASSERQGGYTGELFFGEGSRLTVL.

V is TRBV4-1 and J is TRBJ2-6, with D uncertain. Looked up from germline, CDR1 is MGHRA and CDR2 is YSYEKL. The CDR3 is made up of 17 amino acids. Between the trimmed V and J ends, which lost 0 bases and 0 bases, there was a span of 9 bases. The CDR3, as DNA: TGCGCCAGCAGCCAAGATATAAGGGCCTCTGGGGCCAACGTCCTGACTTTC. This encodes CASSQDIRASGANVLTF.

In its sample, this clone is medium-sized. The V call is TRBV29-1, the J call TRBJ2-7; 7 bases map to TRBD1. CDR1 is SQVTM and CDR2 is ANQGSEA in the germline V gene. The CDR3 covers 12 residues. CDR3 sequence reads: CSHTGALNEQYF. CDR3 DNA sequence: TGCAGTCACACAGGGGCTTTGAACGAGCAGTACTTC.

The chain recombines TRBV7-2 with TRBJ2-5, with 8 bases fitting TRBD2. Trimming cost V 3 bases and J 2 bases; bases outside gene matches: 8. The CDR3 has 16 amino acids. The germline CDR1 and CDR2 sequences are SGHTA and FQGNSA. Here the CDR3 reads CASSFSLAGYQETQYF. The CDR3 bases are TGTGCCAGCAGCTTTTCGTTAGCGGGATATCAAGAGACCCAGTACTTC. Drawing the rest from reference TRBV7-2 and TRBJ2-5, the complete variable domain is GAGVSQSPSNKVTEKGKDVELRCDPISGHTALYWYRQSLGQGLEFLIYFQGNSAPDKSGLPSDRFSAERTGGSVSTLTIQRTQQEDSAVYLCASSFSLAGYQETQYFGPGTRLLVL.

The CDR3 here is CASSYSREGTNEKLFF. In DNA, the CDR3 is TGTGCCAGCAGTTACTCCCGGGAGGGGACTAATGAAAAACTGTTTTTT. This chain links TRBV6-5 with TRBJ1-4; the D gene is possibly TRBD1 (5 bases). The CDR3 covers 16 residues. Trimming stripped 0 bases from V and 2 bases from J, with 10 bases between. CDR1 MNHEY and CDR2 SVGAGI come from the germline V gene.

A few counts support this clone. CDR3 sequence: CAISVPRDSNSPLHF. The CDR3 DNA reads TGTGCCATCAGTGTCCCCCGGGACAGTAATTCACCCCTCCACTTT. V and J are TRBV10-3 and TRBJ1-6, with 7 bases aligning to TRBD1. Per the germline V gene, CDR1 is ENHRY and CDR2 is SYGVKD. CDR3 length: 15 amino acids. The V gene end was trimmed by 4 bases and the J gene end by 6 bases; junction bases not matched to a gene: 6.

The chain is built from TRBV29-1 and TRBJ2-7, with TRBD2 as a possible D gene (6 bases). This CDR3 has 14 residues. Germline loops: CDR1 SQVTM, CDR2 ANQGSEA. Trimming removed 4 bases from V and 6 bases from J, with 19 bases in between. The CDR3 sequence: CSVATGTVPLEQYF. In DNA form, the CDR3 reads TGCAGCGTTGCCACCGGGACTGTGCCCCTCGAGCAGTACTTC.

The gene calls are TRBV9 and TRBJ2-7; the D gene is possibly TRBD2 (6 bases). V shed 4 bases and J shed 6 bases, with 11 bases lying between them. CDR3 size: 12 residues. Germline lookup yields CDR1 SGDLS and CDR2 YYNGEE. The CDR3 DNA sequence: TGTGCCAGCAGCCCTCTTAGCGGCGAGCAGTACTTC. It codes for CASSPLSGEQYF.

The chain links TRBV30 to TRBJ1-6, with D possibly TRBD1 on 6 matching bases. The germline V gene encodes CDR1 GTSNPN and CDR2 SVGIG (reference sequence). Trimming shortened V by 1 base and J by 8 bases, and 9 bases separated the two germline ends. This CDR3 comprises 13 residues. The CDR3 DNA is TGTGCCTGGAGTGGGGGGGCGCATTCACCCCTCCACTTT. This sequence encodes CAWSGGAHSPLHF.